The T cell receptor (beta chain) under discussion was sequenced for a study of shared clonotypes between healthy human individuals. Repertoires were generated with immunoSEQ multiplex PCR, while TCRdb's copy carries only in-frame clones and drops some. The data show 650,000 to 800,000 clones, roughly 72% seen once. CDR1 is MDHEN and CDR2 is SYDVKM in the germline V gene. This CDR3 spans 17 amino acids. Trimming removed 1 base from V and 6 bases from J; junction bases left unmatched: 13. Study-wide results and caveats: Apart from blood, nothing was sampled; tissue repertoires likely differ.

Concerning this clone itself: Its antigen remains unidentified.

The sample was memory CD4+ T cells sorted from blood. Subset defined: CD45RA-negative fraction. This clonotype was obtained from a woman aged 25 to 39 in good health. The chain links TRBV28 to TRBJ2-7, with 9 nucleotides matching TRBD1. DNA of the CDR3: TGTGCCAGCAGTTTATTGGGCTGGGGGACAGGGTATGGCGAGCAGTACTTC. Its protein is CASSLLGWGTGYGEQYF.